This T cell receptor beta chain stems from a study of blood T cell repertoires in COVID-19. In the authors' methods: By means of reference gene primer amplification, nucleated cell counts were estimated. Data came from immunoSEQ multiplex PCR; TCRdb stores just in-frame clones and leaves some out. V and J calls and clone size are those listed in that table; D and trimming were worked out from the DNA. The sample includes about 230,000 clones, 70% to 90% of them seen just once. Donors of Cohort 3 who recovered were those that had two negative PCRs, clearance, or symptom resolution. A few counts support this clone. Trimming left V 11 bases short and J 4 bases short, with 6 bases between. Germline V gene data show CDR1 as MNHEY and CDR2 as SMNVEV (reference sequence). CDR3 length: 10 amino acids.

The chain has TRBV27 and TRBJ1-5; D gene unclear. This clonotype was obtained from a man under 40 who had recovered from COVID-19. The sequenced material came from PBMCs or T cells enriched from blood (not recorded which). The CDR3 DNA is TGTGCCCGAGAAAATCAGCCCCAGCATTTT. Protein product: CARENQPQHF.